This T cell receptor (beta chain) was recorded in a study of cytomegalovirus exposure and HLA in healthy donors. This CDR3 spans 15 amino acids. CDR1 and CDR2 (germline): SGHNT, YENEEA. V trimming: 5 bases; J trimming: 6 bases; junction bases outside the gene matches: 9. This clone is a singleton in its sample. Both 60 Vbeta primers and 13 Jbeta primers went into the PCR. Measured with immunoSEQ multiplex PCR; TCRdb has only the in-frame clones, and not every one. The data hold under 150,000 clones, with 78% observed a single time. The sequenced material came from PBMCs. The receptor was isolated from a woman in her thirties or forties in good health and CMV-seropositive. The chain has TRBV11-3 and TRBJ2-7, with 11 bases identical to TRBD2. For the CDR3, the DNA is TGTGCCAGCAGCCCTTTACTAGCGGGAGTACTCGAGCAGTACTTC. It encodes CASSPLLAGVLEQYF.